This T cell receptor (beta chain) was sequenced during a study of blood T cell repertoires in COVID-19. The germline V and J ends were trimmed by 3 bases and 3 bases, with 9 bases remaining between them. The CDR3 runs 13 residues. Per germline, CDR1 LNHDA and CDR2 SQIVND (reference sequence). Original methodology: Counts of nucleated cells, estimated from reference gene primer amplification, were obtained. TCRdb's table, derived via immunoSEQ multiplex PCR, lists solely in-frame clones and lacks some. The DNA was the basis for D and trimming; V, J and clone size are from that table. The sample contains roughly 150,000 clones, approximately 92% of which appear only once.

The clonotype comes from a young man with COVID-19, enrolled during active disease. The chain has TRBV19 and TRBJ2-7; tentative D call: TRBD1 (5 bases). The specimen was peripheral blood. The CDR3 loop reads CASSIPGNYEQYF. The DNA of the CDR3 is TGTGCCAGTAGTATTCCAGGGAACTACGAGCAGTACTTC. Using reference TRBV19 and TRBJ2-7 for the parts outside the CDR3, the full variable domain is DGGITQSPKYLFRKEGQNVTLSCEQNLNHDAMYWYRQDPGQGLRLIYYSQIVNDFQKGDIAEGYSVSREKKESFPLTVTSAQKNPTAFYLCASSIPGNYEQYFGPGTRLTVT.